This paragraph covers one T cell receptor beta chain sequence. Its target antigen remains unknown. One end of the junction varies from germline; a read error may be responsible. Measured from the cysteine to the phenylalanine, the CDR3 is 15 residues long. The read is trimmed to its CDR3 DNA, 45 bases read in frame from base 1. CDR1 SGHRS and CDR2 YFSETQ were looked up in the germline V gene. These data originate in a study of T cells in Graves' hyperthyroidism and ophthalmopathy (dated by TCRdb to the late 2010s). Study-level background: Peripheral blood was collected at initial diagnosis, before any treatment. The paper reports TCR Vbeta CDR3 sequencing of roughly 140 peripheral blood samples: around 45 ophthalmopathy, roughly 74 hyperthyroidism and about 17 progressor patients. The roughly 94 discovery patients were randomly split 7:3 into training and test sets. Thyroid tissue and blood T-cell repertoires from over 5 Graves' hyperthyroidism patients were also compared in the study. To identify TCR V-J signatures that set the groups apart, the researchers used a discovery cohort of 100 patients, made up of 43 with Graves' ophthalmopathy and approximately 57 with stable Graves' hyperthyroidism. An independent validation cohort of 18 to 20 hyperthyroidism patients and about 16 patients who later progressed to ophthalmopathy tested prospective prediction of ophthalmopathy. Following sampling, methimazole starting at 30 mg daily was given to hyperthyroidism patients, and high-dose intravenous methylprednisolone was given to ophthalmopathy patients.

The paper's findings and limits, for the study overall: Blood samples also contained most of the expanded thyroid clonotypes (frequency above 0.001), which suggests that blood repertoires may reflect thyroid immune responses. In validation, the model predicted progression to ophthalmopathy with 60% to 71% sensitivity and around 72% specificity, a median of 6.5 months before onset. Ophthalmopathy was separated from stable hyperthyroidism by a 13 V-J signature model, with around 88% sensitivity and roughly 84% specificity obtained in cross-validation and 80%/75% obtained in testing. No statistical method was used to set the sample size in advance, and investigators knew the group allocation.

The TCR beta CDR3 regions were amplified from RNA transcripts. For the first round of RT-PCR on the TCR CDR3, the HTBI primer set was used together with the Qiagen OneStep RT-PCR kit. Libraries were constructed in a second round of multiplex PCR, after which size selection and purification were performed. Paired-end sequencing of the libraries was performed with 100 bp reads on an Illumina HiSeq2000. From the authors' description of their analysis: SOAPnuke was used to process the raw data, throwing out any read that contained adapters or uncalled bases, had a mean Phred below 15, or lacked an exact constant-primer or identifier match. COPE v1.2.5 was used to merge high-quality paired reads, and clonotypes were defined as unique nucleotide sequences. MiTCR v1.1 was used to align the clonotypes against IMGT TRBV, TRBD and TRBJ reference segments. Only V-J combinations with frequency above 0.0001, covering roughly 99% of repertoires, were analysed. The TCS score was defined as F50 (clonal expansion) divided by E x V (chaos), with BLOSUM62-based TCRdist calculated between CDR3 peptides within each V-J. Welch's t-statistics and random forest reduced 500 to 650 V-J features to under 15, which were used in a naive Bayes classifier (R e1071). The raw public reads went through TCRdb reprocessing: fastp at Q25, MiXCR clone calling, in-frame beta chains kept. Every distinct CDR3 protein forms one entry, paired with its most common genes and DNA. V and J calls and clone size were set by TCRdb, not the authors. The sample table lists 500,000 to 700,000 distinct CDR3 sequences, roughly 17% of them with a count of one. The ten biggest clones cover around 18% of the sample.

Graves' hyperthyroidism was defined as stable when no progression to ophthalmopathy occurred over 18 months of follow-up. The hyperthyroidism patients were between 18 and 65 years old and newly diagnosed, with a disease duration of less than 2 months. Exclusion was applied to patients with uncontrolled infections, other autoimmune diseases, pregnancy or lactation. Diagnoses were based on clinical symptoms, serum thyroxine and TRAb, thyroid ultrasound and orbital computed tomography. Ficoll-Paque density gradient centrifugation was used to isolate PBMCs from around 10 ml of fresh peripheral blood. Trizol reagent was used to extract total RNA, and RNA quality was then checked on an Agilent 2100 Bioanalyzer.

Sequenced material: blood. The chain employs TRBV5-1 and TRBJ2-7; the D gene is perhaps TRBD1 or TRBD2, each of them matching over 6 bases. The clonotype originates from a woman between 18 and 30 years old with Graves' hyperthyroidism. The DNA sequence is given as TGCGCCAACAGCTTGGCCTTTGGAGGGGGAAGCGAGCAGTACTTC. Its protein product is CANSLAFGGGSEQYF.